Shown below are 11 T cell receptor beta chains from a single sample sequenced in a study of blood T cell repertoires in COVID-19. This table comes from immunoSEQ multiplex PCR, and its TCRdb copy is limited to in-frame clones, with some not included. The sample contains some 200,000 clones, around 81% of which appear only once. Material for sequencing was PBMCs or T cells enriched from blood (not recorded which). These receptors all come from a man between 35 and 55 years old who had recovered from COVID-19.

The chain is built from TRBV5-1 and TRBJ2-3; D is ambiguous. V lost 0 bases to trimming and J lost 2 bases, with 7 bases between them. Germline CDR1 and CDR2: SGHRS and YFSETQ. The CDR3 is 14 residues long. CDR3 bases: TGCGCCAGCAGCTTGGAGAGGTTCACAGATACGCAGTATTTT. Translating gives CASSLERFTDTQYF.

The J gene is TRBJ1-2, the V gene TRBV6-4; D is ambiguous. V shed 3 bases and J shed 2 bases, with 7 bases lying between them. The CDR3 has 13 residues. Germline lookup yields CDR1 MRHNA and CDR2 SNTAGT. The CDR3 loop is CASSETPNYGYTF. The DNA for the CDR3 is TGTGCCAGCAGTGAGACACCAAACTATGGCTACACCTTC.

The chain employs TRBV4-2 and TRBJ1-1, with 7 positions matching TRBD1. After removal of 5 bases from V and 3 bases from J, the junction contained 9 bases not matched to a gene. CDR1 LGHNA and CDR2 YNFKEQ come from the germline V gene. This CDR3 is built from 15 residues. This CDR3 is CASSAQGQRDTEAFF. The CDR3 DNA follows: TGTGCCAGCAGCGCGCAGGGACAGAGGGACACTGAAGCTTTCTTT.

The V gene is TRBV6-1, the J gene TRBJ1-2; possibly TRBD1 for D (6 bases). V lost 0 bases, J lost 1 base, and 18 bases lay in between. Germline V gives CDR1 MNHNS, CDR2 SASEGT. The CDR3 is 18 amino acids. The DNA of the CDR3 is TGTGCCAGCAGTGAAGCGGGCCCAGGGGTTAAGTATAACTATGGCTACACCTTC. Its protein product is CASSEAGPGVKYNYGYTF.

This chain uses TRBV29-1 with TRBJ2-2, with TRBD2 matching over 7 bases. The CDR3 covers 11 residues. Germline CDR1 and CDR2: SQVTM and ANQGSEA. V shed 6 bases, J shed 5 bases, and the junction held 0 bases outside the gene matches. As DNA, the CDR3 is TGCAGCGTGGGGGGGACCGGGGAGCTGTTTTTT. This sequence encodes CSVGGTGELFF.

The chain combines TRBV6-5 with TRBJ1-1; D possibly corresponds to TRBD1 (6 bases). V gave up 7 bases and J gave up 0 bases, with 12 bases separating them. Germline V gene data show CDR1 as MNHEY and CDR2 as SVGAGI. The CDR3 totals 14 residues. The CDR3 DNA follows: TGTGCCAGCACCCCAGGGGCCCTGAACACTGAAGCTTTCTTT. Protein product: CASTPGALNTEAFF.

The sample holds a few counts of this clone. J is TRBJ1-5 and V is TRBV10-3; 8 nucleotides match TRBD1. The CDR3 totals 17 residues. Germline trimming cut 1 base from V and 6 bases from J; bases unmatched to any gene: 11. CDR1 is ENHRY and CDR2 is SYGVKD in the germline V gene. The CDR3 nucleotides read TGTGCCATCAGTGAGTACCCTTCGGACAGGGAAGGTCAGCCCCAGCATTTT. This encodes CAISEYPSDREGQPQHF.

The rearrangement joins TRBV4-3 to TRBJ2-1, with D possibly TRBD1 on 5 matching bases. The germline V and J ends were trimmed by 3 bases and 5 bases, with 17 bases remaining between them. The CDR3 has 16 residues. The germline V gene has CDR1 LGHNA and CDR2 YSLEER. The CDR3 spells CASSHMTVQKDNEQFF. DNA for the CDR3: TGCGCCAGCAGCCATATGACAGTTCAGAAGGACAATGAGCAGTTCTTC.

This chain joins TRBV28 and TRBJ1-1; D not resolved. The V and J ends lost 3 bases and 0 bases respectively, with 17 bases between them. CDR3 length equals 17 residues. CDR1 is MDHEN, CDR2 SYDVKM, per germline. CDR3 protein: CASSFLRVGRMNTEAFF. The CDR3 coding sequence is TGTGCCAGCAGTTTTTTGAGGGTTGGCCGGATGAACACTGAAGCTTTCTTT. The variable domain in full, with the rest retrieved from reference TRBV28 and TRBJ1-1, is DVKVTQSSRYLVKRTGEKVFLECVQDMDHENMFWYRQDPGLGLRLIYFSYDVKMKEKGDIPEGYSVSREKKERFSLILESASTNQTSMYLCASSFLRVGRMNTEAFFGQGTRLTVV.

This chain links TRBV6-5 with TRBJ1-6; D possibly corresponds to TRBD1 (6 bases). Germline V lookup: CDR1 MNHEY, CDR2 SVGAGI. The CDR3 is made up of 13 amino acids. V was shortened by 8 bases and J by 9 bases, with 14 bases between the two germline ends. CDR3 sequence: CASSRGGASPLHF. The CDR3 bases are TGTGCCAGCTCTCGGGGGGGCGCTTCACCCCTCCACTTT.

The chain recombines TRBV19 with TRBJ2-2; maybe TRBD1 (7 bases). The V and J ends lost 4 bases and 0 bases respectively, with 21 bases between them. Per germline, CDR1 LNHDA and CDR2 SQIVND (reference sequence). The CDR3 covers 19 residues. Here the CDR3 DNA reads TGTGCCAGTAGTAAGGGATTTGTTCAGGGGGGCCCGAACACCGGGGAGCTGTTTTTT. It is translated as CASSKGFVQGGPNTGELFF.